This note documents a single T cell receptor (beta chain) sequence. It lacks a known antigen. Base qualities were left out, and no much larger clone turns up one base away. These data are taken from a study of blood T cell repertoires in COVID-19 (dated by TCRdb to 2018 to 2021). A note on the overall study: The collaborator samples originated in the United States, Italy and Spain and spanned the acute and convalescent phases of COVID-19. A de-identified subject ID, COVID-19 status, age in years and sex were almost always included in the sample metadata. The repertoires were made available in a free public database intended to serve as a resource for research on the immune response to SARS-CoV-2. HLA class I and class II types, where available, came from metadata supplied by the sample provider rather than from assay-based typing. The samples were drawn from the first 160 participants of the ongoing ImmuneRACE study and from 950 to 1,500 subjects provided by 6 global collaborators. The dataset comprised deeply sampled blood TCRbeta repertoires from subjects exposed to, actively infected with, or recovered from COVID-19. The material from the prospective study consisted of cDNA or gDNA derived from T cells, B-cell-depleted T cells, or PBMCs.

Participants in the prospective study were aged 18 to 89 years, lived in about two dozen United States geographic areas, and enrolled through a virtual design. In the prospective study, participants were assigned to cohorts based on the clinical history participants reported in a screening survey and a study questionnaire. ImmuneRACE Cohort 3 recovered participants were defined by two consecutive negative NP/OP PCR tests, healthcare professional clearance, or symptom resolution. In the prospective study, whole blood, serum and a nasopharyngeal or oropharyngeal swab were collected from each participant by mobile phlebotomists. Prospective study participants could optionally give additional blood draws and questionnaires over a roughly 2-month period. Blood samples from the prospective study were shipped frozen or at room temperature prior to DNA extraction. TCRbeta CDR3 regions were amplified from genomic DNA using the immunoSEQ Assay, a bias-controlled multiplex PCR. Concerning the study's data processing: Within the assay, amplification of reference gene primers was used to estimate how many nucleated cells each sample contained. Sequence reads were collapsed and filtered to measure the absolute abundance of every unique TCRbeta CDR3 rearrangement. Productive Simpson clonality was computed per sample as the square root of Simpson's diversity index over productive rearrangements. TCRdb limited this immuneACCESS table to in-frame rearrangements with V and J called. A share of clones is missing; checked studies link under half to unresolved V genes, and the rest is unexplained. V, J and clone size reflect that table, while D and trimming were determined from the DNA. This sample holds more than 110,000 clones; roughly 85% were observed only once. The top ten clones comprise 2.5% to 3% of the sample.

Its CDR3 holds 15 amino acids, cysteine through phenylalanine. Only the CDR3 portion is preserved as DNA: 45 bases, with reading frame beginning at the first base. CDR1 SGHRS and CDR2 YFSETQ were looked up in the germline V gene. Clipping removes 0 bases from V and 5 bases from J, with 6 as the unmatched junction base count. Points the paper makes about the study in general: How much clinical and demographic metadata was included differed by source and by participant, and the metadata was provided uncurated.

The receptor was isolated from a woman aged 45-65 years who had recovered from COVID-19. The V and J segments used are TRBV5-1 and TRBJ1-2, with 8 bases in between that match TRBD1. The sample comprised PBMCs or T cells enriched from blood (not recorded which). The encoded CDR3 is CASSLGGQDVYGYTF. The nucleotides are TGCGCCAGCAGCTTGGGGGGACAGGACGTTTATGGCTACACCTTC.